These 7 T cell receptor beta chains came from one sample sequenced in a study of Ad26.COV2.S vaccination and SARS-CoV-2 variants. Clones were sequenced by immunoSEQ multiplex PCR, and TCRdb holds only the in-frame ones, with some missing. The table lists a few hundred thousand clones, roughly four fifths of them singletons. Treatment: 15 to 20 received Ad26.COV2.S at low or high dose, single or two shots; 5 received placebo; per-sample allocation not given. Vaccine and placebo recipients were sampled on day 63 after the first injection. The sample consisted of peripheral blood, taken in a trial of Ad26.COV2.S vaccine versus placebo. All receptors come from a person aged 18 to 59 who received the Ad26.COV2.S COVID-19 vaccine or a placebo.

A few counts support this clone. This chain uses TRBV5-1 with TRBJ1-2; tentative D call: TRBD1 (6 bases). Germline CDR1 SGHRS, CDR2 YFSETQ. The CDR3 contains 14 residues. Trimming took 3 bases from V and 2 from J, leaving 11 bases between them. CDR3 amino acids: CASSWQGTNYGYTF. DNA of the CDR3: TGCGCCAGCAGCTGGCAGGGGACCAACTATGGCTACACCTTC.

CDR3 region: CASSQGVEGGEKLFF. CDR3 sequence (DNA): TGCGCCAGCAGCCAAGGGGTGGAGGGAGGCGAAAAACTGTTTTTT. The gene calls are TRBV5-1 and TRBJ1-4, with TRBD1 as a possible D gene (5 bases). Deletions cut 4 bases from V and 8 bases from J, with 18 bases between. This CDR3 is 15 amino acids long. Germline values: CDR1 SGHRS, CDR2 YFSETQ.

This clone occurred once. The chain carries TRBV5-4 and TRBJ1-2; 10 bases map to TRBD1. Per the germline V gene, CDR1 is SGHNT and CDR2 is YYREEE (reference sequence). The CDR3 loop spans 18 amino acids. V lost 4 bases and J lost 8; bases outside the gene matches: 20. CDR3 protein: CASSLPERWTGGTRGYTF. The CDR3 nucleotides are TGTGCCAGCAGCCTCCCTGAAAGATGGACAGGGGGTACAAGGGGCTACACCTTC.

This chain connects TRBV3-1 (or the pseudogene TRBV3-2) to TRBJ2-7; D may correspond to TRBD1 or TRBD2 (5 bases each). The CDR3 runs 11 residues. Germline loops: CDR1 LGHDT, CDR2 YNNKEL (reference sequence). With 4 bases removed from V and 8 bases from J, the gap between germline ends came to 9 bases. CDR3 bases: TGTGCCAGCAGCCTTACGGGACAGCAGTACTTC. Protein: CASSLTGQQYF.

CDR3 amino acids: CASSMVLATGELFF. In nucleotides, the CDR3 is TGTGCCAGTAGTATGGTACTAGCGACCGGGGAGCTGTTTTTT. The chain couples TRBV19 to TRBJ2-2; TRBD2 matches at 7 bases. The germline CDR1 and CDR2 sequences are LNHDA and SQIVND (reference sequence). The CDR3 sequence is 14 residues long. V was clipped by 3 bases and J by 5 bases; unmatched bases: 3.

The chain couples TRBV12-3 or TRBV12-4 to TRBJ1-1; D gene unclear. The V end was cut by 8 bases, the J end by 3 bases, with 4 bases between. This CDR3 has 10 residues. CDR3 region: CASVHTEAFF. The CDR3 DNA is TGTGCCAGCGTACACACTGAAGCTTTCTTT.

Turning to this clone: The junction differs from germline at one of its ends, possibly a read error. The chain is built from TRBV13 and TRBJ2-5, with TRBD2 matching 8 bases. This CDR3 is 17 amino acids long. Germline assignment: CDR1 PRHDT and CDR2 FYEKMQ (reference sequence). The CDR3 sequence is CASSSSDYREGREAQYF. CDR3 DNA sequence: TGTGCCAGCAGCTCCTCCGACTATCGGGAGGGCCGAGAGGCCCAGTACTTC.